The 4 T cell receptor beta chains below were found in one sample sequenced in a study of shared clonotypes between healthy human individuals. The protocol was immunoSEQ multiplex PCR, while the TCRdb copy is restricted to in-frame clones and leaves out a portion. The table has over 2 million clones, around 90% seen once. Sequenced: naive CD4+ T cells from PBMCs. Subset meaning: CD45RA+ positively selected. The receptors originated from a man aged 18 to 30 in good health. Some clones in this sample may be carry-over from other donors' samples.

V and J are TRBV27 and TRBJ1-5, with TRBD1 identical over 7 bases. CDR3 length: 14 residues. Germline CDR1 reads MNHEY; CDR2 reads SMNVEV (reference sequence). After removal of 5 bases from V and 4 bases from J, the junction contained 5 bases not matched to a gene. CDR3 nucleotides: TGTGCCAGCAGTCCAAGCAGGGGGAATCAGCCCCAGCATTTT. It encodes CASSPSRGNQPQHF.

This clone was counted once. This CDR3 is CASSSSGGGYEQYF. DNA for the CDR3: TGTGCCAGCAGCTCTAGCGGGGGAGGGTACGAGCAGTACTTC. J is TRBJ2-7 and V is TRBV7-9, with 10 bases identical to TRBD2. Germline CDR1 SEHNR, CDR2 FQNEAQ (reference sequence). V was pared by 4 bases and J by 4 bases, with 4 bases of the junction left unmatched. This CDR3 is built from 14 residues.

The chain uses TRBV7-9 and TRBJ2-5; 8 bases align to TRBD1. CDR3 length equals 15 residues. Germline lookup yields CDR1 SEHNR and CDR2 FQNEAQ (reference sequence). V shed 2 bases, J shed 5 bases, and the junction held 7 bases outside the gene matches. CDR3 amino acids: CASSLWAGGTETQYF. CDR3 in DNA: TGTGCCAGCAGCTTATGGGCAGGGGGCACGGAGACCCAGTACTTC.

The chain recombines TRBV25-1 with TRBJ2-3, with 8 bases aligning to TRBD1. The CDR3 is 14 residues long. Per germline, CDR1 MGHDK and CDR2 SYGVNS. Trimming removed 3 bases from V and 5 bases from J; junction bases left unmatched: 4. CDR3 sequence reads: CASSDDRGGDTQYF. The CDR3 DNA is TGTGCCAGCAGTGACGACAGGGGCGGAGATACGCAGTATTTT.